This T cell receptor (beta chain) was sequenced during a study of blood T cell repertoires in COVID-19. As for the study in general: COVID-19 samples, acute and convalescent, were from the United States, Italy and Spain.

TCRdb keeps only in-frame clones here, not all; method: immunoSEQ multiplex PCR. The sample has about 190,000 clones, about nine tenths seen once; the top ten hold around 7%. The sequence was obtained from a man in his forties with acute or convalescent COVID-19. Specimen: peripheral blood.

The CDR3 region is CASSPLGLAYNEQFF. CDR3 coding DNA: TGTGCCAGCTCGCCCCTTGGACTAGCTTACAATGAGCAGTTCTTC. The chain recombines TRBV18 with TRBJ2-1; TRBD2 matches 8 bases. The CDR3 is 15 residues long. Per germline, CDR1 KGHSH and CDR2 LQKENI. V trimming: 6 bases; J trimming: 4 bases; junction bases outside the gene matches: 8.